The 7 T cell receptor beta chains presented below share a single source sample, sequenced in a study of monozygotic twins with inflammatory bowel disease. Reanalyzing the 5' RACE reads, TCRdb keeps one entry per CDR3 protein, without DNA. Its clone listing holds approximately 400,000 distinct CDR3 sequences. The material sequenced was blood. The receptors were sampled from a human donor with ulcerative colitis or Crohn's disease, or a healthy co-twin of an affected twin (not recorded which).

This chain uses TRBV5-1 with TRBJ2-2. The CDR3 spans 16 residues. From germline, CDR1 is SGHRS and CDR2 YFSETQ. The CDR3 spells CASSLEILANTGELFF.

The J gene is TRBJ2-7, the V gene TRBV7-9; the TCRdb call, TRBD2, lacks DNA for checking. Germline V gives CDR1 SEHNR, CDR2 FQNEAQ (reference sequence). The CDR3 is made up of 13 amino acids. The CDR3 is CASSFEGGRQQYF.

This rearrangement joins TRBV6-1 to TRBJ1-1. The CDR3 extends over 12 amino acids. CDR1 is MNHNS, CDR2 SASEGT, per germline. CDR3 residues: CASIEGGTEAFF.

V and J are TRBV11-2 and TRBJ2-1; the D call from TCRdb, TRBD2, cannot be confirmed without DNA. The CDR3 contains 14 residues. CDR1 and CDR2 from the germline V gene are SGHAT and FQNNGV. The chain's CDR3 is CASSVAGANNEQFF.

This chain links TRBV5-1 with TRBJ2-4. This CDR3 spans 13 amino acids. CDR1 is SGHRS, CDR2 YFSETQ, per germline. CDR3 amino acids: CASSFSSKNIQYF.

V and J are TRBV5-1 and TRBJ1-6; TCRdb names TRBD1, which stays unverified in the absence of DNA. The germline gives CDR1 SGHRS, CDR2 YFSETQ. The CDR3 sequence is 14 residues long. The CDR3 sequence: CASSPLDGDSPLHF.

This chain connects TRBV15 to TRBJ1-2; TCRdb picks TRBD1, but there is no DNA to check that call. The CDR3 extends over 15 amino acids. The germline V gene encodes CDR1 LNHNV and CDR2 YYDKDF (reference sequence). The CDR3 spells CATSRDLHRGIGYTF. The full variable domain, in which reference TRBV15 and TRBJ1-2 provide the parts outside the CDR3, is DAMVIQNPRYQVTQFGKPVTLSCSQTLNHNVMYWYQQKSSQAPKLLFHYYDKDFNNEADTPDNFQSRRPNTSFCFLDIRSPGLGDTAMYLCATSRDLHRGIGYTFGSGTRLTVV.